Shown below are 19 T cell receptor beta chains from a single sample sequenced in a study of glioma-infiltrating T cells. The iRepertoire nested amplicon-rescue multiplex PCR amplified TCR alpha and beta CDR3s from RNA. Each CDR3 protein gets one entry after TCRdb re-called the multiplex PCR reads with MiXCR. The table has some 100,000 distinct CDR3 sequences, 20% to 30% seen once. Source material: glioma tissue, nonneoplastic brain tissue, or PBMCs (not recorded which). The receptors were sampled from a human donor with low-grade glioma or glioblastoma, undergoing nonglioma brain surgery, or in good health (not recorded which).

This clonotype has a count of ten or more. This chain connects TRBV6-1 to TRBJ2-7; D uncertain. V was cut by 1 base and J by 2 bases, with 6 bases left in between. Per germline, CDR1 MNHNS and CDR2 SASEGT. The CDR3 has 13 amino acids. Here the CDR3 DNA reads TGTGCCAGCAGTGAAGGGATACCCTACGAGCAGTACTTC. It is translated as CASSEGIPYEQYF.

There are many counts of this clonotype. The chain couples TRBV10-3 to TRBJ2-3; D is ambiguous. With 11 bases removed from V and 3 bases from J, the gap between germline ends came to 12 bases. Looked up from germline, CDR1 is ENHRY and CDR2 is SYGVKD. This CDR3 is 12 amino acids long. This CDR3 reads CAVSSETDTQYF. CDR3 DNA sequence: TGTGCCGTCTCGTCAGAGACAGATACGCAGTATTTT.

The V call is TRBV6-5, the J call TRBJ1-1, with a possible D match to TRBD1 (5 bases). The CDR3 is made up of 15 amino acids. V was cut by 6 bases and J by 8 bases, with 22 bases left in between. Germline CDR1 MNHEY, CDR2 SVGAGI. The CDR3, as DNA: TGTGCCAGCAGCCATAGGGACCTACAGCCCAGAGAAGCTTTCTTT. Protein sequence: CASSHRDLQPREAFF.

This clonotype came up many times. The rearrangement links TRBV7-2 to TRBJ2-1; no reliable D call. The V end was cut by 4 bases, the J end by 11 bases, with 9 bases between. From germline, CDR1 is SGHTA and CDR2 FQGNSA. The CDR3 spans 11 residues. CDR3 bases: TGTGCCAGCAGCTCTTCTAGAAAGCAGTTCTTC. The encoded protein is CASSSSRKQFF.

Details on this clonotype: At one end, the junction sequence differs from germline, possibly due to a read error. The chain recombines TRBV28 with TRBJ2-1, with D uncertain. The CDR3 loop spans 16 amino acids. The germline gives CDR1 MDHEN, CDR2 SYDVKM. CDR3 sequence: CASSSAANSYYNEQSF. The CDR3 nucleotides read TGTGCCAGCAGTTCCGCCGCGAACAGTTACTACAATGAGCAGTCCTTC.

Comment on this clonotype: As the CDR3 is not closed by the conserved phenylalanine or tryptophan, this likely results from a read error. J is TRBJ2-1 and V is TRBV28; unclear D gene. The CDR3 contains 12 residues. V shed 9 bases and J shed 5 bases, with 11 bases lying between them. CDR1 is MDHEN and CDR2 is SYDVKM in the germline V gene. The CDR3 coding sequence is TGTGCCAGGGACCCCCGCGACAATGAGCAGTTCTGC. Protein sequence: CARDPRDNEQFC.

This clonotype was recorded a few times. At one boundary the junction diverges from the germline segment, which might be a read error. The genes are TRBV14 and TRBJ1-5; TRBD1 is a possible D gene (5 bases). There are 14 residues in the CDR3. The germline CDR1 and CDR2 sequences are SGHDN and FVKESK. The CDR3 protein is CASGQGVSQGPQHF. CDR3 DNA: TGTGCCAGCGGCCAAGGAGTAAGCCAGGGGCCCCAGCATTTT.

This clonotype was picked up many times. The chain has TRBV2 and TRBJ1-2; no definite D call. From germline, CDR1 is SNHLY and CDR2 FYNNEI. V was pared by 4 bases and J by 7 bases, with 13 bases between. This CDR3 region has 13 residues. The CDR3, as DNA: TGTGCCAGCAGTGCTGGGCAGGCTTTTGGCTACACCTTC. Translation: CASSAGQAFGYTF. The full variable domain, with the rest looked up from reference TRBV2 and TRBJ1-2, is EPEVTQTPSHQVTQMGQEVILRCVPISNHLYFYWYRQILGQKVEFLVSFYNNEISEKSEIFDDQFSVERPDGSNFTLKIRSTKLEDSAMYFCASSAGQAFGYTFGSGTRLTVV.

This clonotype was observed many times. CDR3 amino acids: CASSVSGGRAEAFF. In DNA, the CDR3 is TGCGCCAGCAGTGTGTCAGGGGGCAGGGCTGAAGCTTTCTTT. The V call is TRBV10-2, the J call TRBJ1-1; 8 nucleotides agree with TRBD1. Germline V gene sequence: CDR1 WSHSY, CDR2 SAAADI. This CDR3 is 14 amino acids long. J lost 6 bases, V lost 4 bases, and 7 bases had no gene match.

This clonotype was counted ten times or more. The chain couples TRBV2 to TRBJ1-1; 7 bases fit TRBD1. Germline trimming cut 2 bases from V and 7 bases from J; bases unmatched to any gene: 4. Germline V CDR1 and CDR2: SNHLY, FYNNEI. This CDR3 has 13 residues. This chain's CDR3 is CASSEHRTGEAFF. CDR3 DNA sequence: TGTGCCAGCAGTGAACACCGGACAGGTGAAGCTTTCTTT.

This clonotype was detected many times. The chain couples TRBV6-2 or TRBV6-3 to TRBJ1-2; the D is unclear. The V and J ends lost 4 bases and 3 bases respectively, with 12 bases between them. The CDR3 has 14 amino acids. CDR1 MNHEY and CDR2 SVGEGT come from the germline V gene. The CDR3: CASSSWTRDYGYTF. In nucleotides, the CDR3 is TGTGCCAGCAGTTCCTGGACCAGAGACTATGGCTACACCTTC.

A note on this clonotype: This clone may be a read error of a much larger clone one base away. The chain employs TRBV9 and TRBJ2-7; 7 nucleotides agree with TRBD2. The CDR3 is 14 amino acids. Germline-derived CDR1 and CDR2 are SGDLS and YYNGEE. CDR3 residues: CASSVDERDYEQNF. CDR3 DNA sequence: TGTGCCAGCAGCGTAGACGAGCGGGACTACGAGCAGAACTTC.

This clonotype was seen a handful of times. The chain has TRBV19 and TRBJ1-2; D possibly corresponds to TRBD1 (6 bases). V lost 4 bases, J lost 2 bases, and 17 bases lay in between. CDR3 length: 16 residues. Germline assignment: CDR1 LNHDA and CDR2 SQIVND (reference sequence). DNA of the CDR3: TGTGCCAGTAGTAGCCTTGGTAAGGACAGCAACTATGGCTACACCTTC. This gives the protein CASSSLGKDSNYGYTF.

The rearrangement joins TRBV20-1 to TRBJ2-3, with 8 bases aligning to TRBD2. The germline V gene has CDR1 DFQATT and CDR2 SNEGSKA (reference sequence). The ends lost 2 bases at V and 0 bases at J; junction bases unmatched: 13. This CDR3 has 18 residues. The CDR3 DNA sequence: TGCAGTGCTAGATCCCCCCTAGCGGGTGGGATTAGCACAGATACGCAGTATTTT. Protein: CSARSPLAGGISTDTQYF.

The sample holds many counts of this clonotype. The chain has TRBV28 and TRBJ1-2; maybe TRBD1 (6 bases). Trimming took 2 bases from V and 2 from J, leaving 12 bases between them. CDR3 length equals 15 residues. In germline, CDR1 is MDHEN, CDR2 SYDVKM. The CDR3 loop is CASSLPGGSNYGYTF. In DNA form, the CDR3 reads TGTGCCAGCAGTTTACCCGGGGGCAGCAACTATGGCTACACCTTC.

The CDR3 nucleotides read TGTGCCAGCAGAAAGGCGGGACGGGATAAGCAGTACTTC. Translated, it gives CASRKAGRDKQYF. The V call is TRBV27, the J call TRBJ2-7; a possible D gene is TRBD2 (6 bases). CDR3 length: 13 residues. Germline V gene data show CDR1 as MNHEY and CDR2 as SMNVEV (reference sequence). Trimming took off 6 bases at V and 8 bases at J, with 17 bases between the two ends.

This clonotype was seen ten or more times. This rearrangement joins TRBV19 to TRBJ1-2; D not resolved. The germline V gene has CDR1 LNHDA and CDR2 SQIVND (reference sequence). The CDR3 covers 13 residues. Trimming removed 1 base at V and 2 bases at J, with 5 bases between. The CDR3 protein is CASSIGGNYGYTF. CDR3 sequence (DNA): TGTGCCAGTAGTATAGGTGGGAACTATGGCTACACCTTC.

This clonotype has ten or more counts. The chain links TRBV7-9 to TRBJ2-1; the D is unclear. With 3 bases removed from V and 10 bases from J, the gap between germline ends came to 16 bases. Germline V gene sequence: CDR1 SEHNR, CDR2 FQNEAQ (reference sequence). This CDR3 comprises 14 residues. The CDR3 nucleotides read TGTGCCAGCAGCTTTGTCGACCCGATTATGGAGCAGTTCTTC. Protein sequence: CASSFVDPIMEQFF.

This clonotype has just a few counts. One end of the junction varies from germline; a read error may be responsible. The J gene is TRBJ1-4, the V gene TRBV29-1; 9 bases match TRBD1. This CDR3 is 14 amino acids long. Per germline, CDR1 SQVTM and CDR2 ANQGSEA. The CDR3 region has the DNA TGCAGCGTTGTCCACAGGGGGCAGGATGAGAAACTGTTTTTT. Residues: CSVVHRGQDEKLFF.